This TCR beta chain was captured in a study of a mutant IDH1 vaccine in newly diagnosed glioma (dated by TCRdb to 2020 to 2023). About the study as a whole: Vaccination began 4-6 weeks after radiotherapy alone, or alongside temozolomide cycles in the chemotherapy-containing groups. The approximately 30 treated patients were approximately 62% male and roughly 40% female, with a mean age of around 40 years. Prior to enrollment, standard therapy consisting of radiotherapy alone, temozolomide alone, or radiochemotherapy with temozolomide had been administered to patients, with the combination being received by most patients. The week-35 safety follow-up took place at visit V12, and the week-47 end of study took place at visit V13. Peripheral blood samples were drawn at six visits, namely V03 (baseline), V05, V07, V10, V12 and V13. Longitudinal TCRB deep sequencing was done for fewer than 30 treated patients, wherever samples were available for exploratory analyses. What the authors observed across the whole study: PBMC samples for TCRB deep sequencing were selected based on availability. The authors stated that sample limitations prevented analyses of patient blood samples from being reproduced. Immune responses induced by the vaccine were seen in over 90% of patients across multiple MHC alleles. Pseudoprogression appeared unrelated to alterations in the top peripheral T cell clonotypes detected by TCRB sequencing.

The library was generated by the immunoSEQ multiplex PCR assay. The hsTCRB Kit was used according to the manufacturer's protocol to amplify rearranged TCR beta chain sequences. An Illumina MiSeq was used to sequence the TCRB libraries. The paper's data handling went like this. The kit vendor's proprietary platform handled demultiplexing, trimming and gene mapping. TCRdb mirrors the immuneACCESS table, restricted to in-frame sequences. Some clones are absent from its copies; in checked studies, under half trace to an unresolved V gene, and the reason for the others is unknown. The DNA was the basis for D and trimming; V, J and clone size are from that table. The sample table holds tens of thousands of clones, of which roughly 76% were seen once. The ten largest clones add up to 5.4% of the sample. With respect to this clone: Its antigen remains undetermined. No per-base quality is available; no much larger clone lies one base away.

The time point label on this specimen signifies: week 35, safety follow-up. Every vaccine dose consisted of 300 ug of a 20-mer mutant IDH1 peptide in Montanide, administered subcutaneously together with topical imiquimod. Patients were given eight vaccinations, in weeks 1, 3, 5, 7, 11, 15, 19 and 23, which matched visits V03 through V10. Newly diagnosed WHO grade 3 or 4 IDH1-mutant astrocytomas showing loss of nuclear ATRX were present in the donors. The samples were drawn from NOA16, a multicentre, single-arm, open-label phase I trial in Germany that tested a mutant IDH1 peptide vaccine in humans for the first time. The DNeasy Blood and Tissue Kit was used to extract genomic DNA from EDTA blood for TCRB sequencing. CDR1 and CDR2 (MGHDK, SYGVNS) derive from the germline V gene. From the cysteine through the phenylalanine, the CDR3 covers 15 amino acids. The CDR3 DNA has 45 bases and is translated from base 1. At the junction V is shortened by 1 base and J by 0 bases, with 9 bases in between.

The TCR was taken from a man aged 35 to 55 with glioma. Sequencing was performed on PBMCs, taken from a glioma patient whose treatment included an IDH1 peptide vaccine. The chain employs TRBV25-1 and TRBJ1-1, with the D gene not clear enough to name. This receptor carries the CDR3 CASSEWLGMNTEAFF. The DNA sequence is as follows: TGTGCCAGCAGTGAATGGTTGGGTATGAACACTGAAGCTTTCTTT.